The 14 T cell receptor beta chains in this list originate from one sample, sequenced in a study of regulatory T cells in long-lasting Graves disease. Noted time point: persistent/refractory GD, antithyroid drugs over 5 years with positive TRAb. RNA isolated from PBMCs was used to make the TCR library. Libraries of TCR beta came from iRepertoire HTBI primers plus Arm-PCR of CDR3 regions. TCRdb re-derived calls from the multiplex PCR reads in MiXCR, one entry per CDR3 protein. Seen here are about 460,000 distinct CDR3 sequences, around a fifth observed once, and the top ten hold about an eighth. This material consisted of peripheral blood mononuclear cells (PBMCs), taken when the disease was refractory, from a patient treated with antithyroid drugs. All receptors come from a female donor with Graves disease.

The table lists this clonotype with many counts. The V gene is TRBV12-3 or TRBV12-4, the J gene TRBJ2-5; D might be TRBD2 (6 bases). There are 16 residues in the CDR3. V lost 4 bases, J lost 5 bases, and 20 bases lay in between. DNA for the CDR3: TGTGCCAGCAGTTCATCCGCCCTTAGCGGAGGGGAGACCCAGTACTTC. Translation gives CASSSSALSGGETQYF.

The chain uses TRBV5-1 and TRBJ1-5; D unclear. Deletions cut 1 base from V and 5 bases from J, with 7 bases between. The CDR3 spans 13 residues. Looked up from germline, CDR1 is SGHRS and CDR2 is YFSETQ. The chain's CDR3 is CASSLTPDQPQHF. The CDR3 nucleotides are TGCGCCAGCAGCTTGACCCCAGATCAGCCCCAGCATTTT.

The rearrangement uses TRBV7-2 and TRBJ2-7, with D perhaps given as TRBD1 or TRBD2 (5 bases each). CDR3 length equals 14 residues. The ends were cut back, 3 bases at V and 5 bases at J, with 14 bases in the middle. Germline CDR1 SGHTA, CDR2 FQGNSA. The CDR3 region is CASSLGVGSDEQYF. The CDR3, as DNA: TGTGCCAGCAGCTTGGGGGTGGGCTCAGACGAGCAGTACTTC. The full variable domain, in which reference TRBV7-2 and TRBJ2-7 provide the parts outside the CDR3, is GAGVSQSPSNKVTEKGKDVELRCDPISGHTALYWYRQSLGQGLEFLIYFQGNSAPDKSGLPSDRFSAERTGGSVSTLTIQRTQQEDSAVYLCASSLGVGSDEQYFGPGTRLTVT.

The sample holds many counts of this clonotype. This chain joins TRBV24-1 and TRBJ2-7; D ambiguous. V lost 9 bases and J lost 1, with 9 bases in between. CDR3 size: 12 residues. CDR1 and CDR2 from the germline V gene are KGHDR and SFDVKD. The CDR3 is CATGSGSYEQYF. The DNA of the CDR3 is TGTGCCACCGGATCCGGATCCTACGAGCAGTACTTC.

In its sample, this clonotype was seen a few times. The chain carries TRBV6-1 and TRBJ1-3; D remains unclear. The CDR3 contains 13 residues. V lost 6 bases, J lost 2 bases, and 8 bases lay in between. Germline lookup yields CDR1 MNHNS and CDR2 SASEGT. The DNA for the CDR3 is TGTGCCAGCAGCCCCCATGCTGGAAACACCATATATTTT. Translation gives CASSPHAGNTIYF.

This clonotype has more than one count but fewer than ten. The CDR3 nucleotides read TGTGCCAGCAGCGTCCTCAACAGGGAGCAGCCCCAGCATTTT. This codes for CASSVLNREQPQHF. The chain carries TRBV28 and TRBJ1-5, with D perhaps TRBD1 (6 bases). CDR3 length: 14 amino acids. Between the trimmed V and J ends, which lost 6 bases and 7 bases, there was a span of 16 bases. Germline V CDR1 and CDR2: MDHEN, SYDVKM.

This clonotype was observed many times. The rearrangement joins TRBV7-3 to TRBJ1-2; unclear D gene. This CDR3 is 14 amino acids long. Trimming left V 5 bases short and J 6 bases short, with 16 bases between. The germline V gene encodes CDR1 SGHTA and CDR2 FQGTGA. CDR3: CASSPGMGRDGYTF. CDR3 nucleotides: TGTGCCAGCAGCCCGGGGATGGGGAGGGATGGCTACACCTTC.

The chain carries TRBV20-1 and TRBJ1-5; no firm D call. CDR1 is DFQATT and CDR2 is SNEGSKA in the germline V gene (reference sequence). V lost 6 bases, J lost 3 bases, and 12 bases lay in between. The CDR3 sequence is 13 residues long. The DNA of the CDR3 is TGCAGTGCCATTACGAGGTCCAATCAGCCCCAGCATTTT. It yields the protein CSAITRSNQPQHF.

This clonotype was recorded at least ten times. The genes are TRBV27 and TRBJ1-6, with D possibly matching TRBD1 (5 bases). Germline V CDR1 and CDR2: MNHEY, SMNVEV (reference sequence). The CDR3 is made up of 14 amino acids. The V gene lost 9 bases and the J gene lost 6 bases, with 15 bases spanning the gap. CDR3 sequence (DNA): TGTGCCAGGCATGGGGGAATGAGTAATTCACCCCTCCACTTT. Translation gives CARHGGMSNSPLHF.

This clonotype was observed a few times. The chain links TRBV5-6 to TRBJ2-7; 8 bases match TRBD2. CDR3 size: 14 residues. V lost 2 bases to trimming and J lost 6 bases; unmatched junction nucleotides: 7. Germline-derived CDR1 and CDR2 are SGHDT and YYEEEE. CDR3 in DNA: TGTGCCAGCAGCTTCACCGGGGGGGCGTTCGAGCAGTACTTC. This codes for CASSFTGGAFEQYF.

The sample holds many counts of this clonotype. V gene TRBV6-1 combines with J gene TRBJ1-1, with a weak D call TRBD1 (5 bases). Trimming took 9 bases from V and 0 from J, leaving 23 bases between them. Germline V CDR1 and CDR2: MNHNS, SASEGT. This CDR3 contains 17 residues. CDR3 nucleotide sequence: TGTGCCAGTGGGGACGGGTCCACCCGCTACATGAACACTGAAGCTTTCTTT. It yields the protein CASGDGSTRYMNTEAFF.

The chain employs TRBV6-2 or TRBV6-3 and TRBJ2-7; 9 bases match TRBD1. The CDR3 consists of 19 residues. V shed 3 bases, J shed 0 bases, and the junction held 15 bases outside the gene matches. The germline gives CDR1 MNHEY, CDR2 SVGEGT. The CDR3 loop reads CASSYSYRDRALLSYEQYF. The CDR3 DNA is TGTGCCAGCAGTTATTCCTACCGGGACAGGGCCCTACTCTCCTACGAGCAGTACTTC.

Ten or more counts support this clonotype. The gene calls are TRBV29-1 and TRBJ1-4; the D is unclear. V shed 3 bases and J shed 8 bases, with 13 bases lying between them. Germline CDR1 SQVTM, CDR2 ANQGSEA. The CDR3 extends over 13 amino acids. The CDR3 sequence: CSVESGGNEKLFF. The CDR3 DNA is TGCAGCGTTGAGTCGGGAGGGAACGAAAAACTGTTTTTT.

The V gene is TRBV7-2, the J gene TRBJ2-4; the D gene is possibly TRBD2 (5 bases). The CDR3 runs 14 residues. Between the trimmed V and J ends, which lost 1 base and 8 bases, there was a span of 12 bases. Germline assignment: CDR1 SGHTA and CDR2 FQGNSA. The CDR3 DNA reads as TGTGCCAGCAGCTTAGGAAGCGCAGCGGACATTCAGTACTTC. Translated, it gives CASSLGSAADIQYF. The full variable domain, its missing parts supplied by reference TRBV7-2 and TRBJ2-4, is GAGVSQSPSNKVTEKGKDVELRCDPISGHTALYWYRQSLGQGLEFLIYFQGNSAPDKSGLPSDRFSAERTGGSVSTLTIQRTQQEDSAVYLCASSLGSAADIQYFGAGTRLSVL.